The rows below give T cell receptor beta chains drawn from one sample of a study of human T cells and chemical hapten exposure. TCRdb called the RACE reads again in MiXCR, with one record for every CDR3 protein. This table holds fewer than 60,000 distinct CDR3 sequences, around a tenth found once. This specimen was whole blood, taken in connection with sensitization to the hapten diphenylcyclopropenone (DPC). The receptors were gathered from a woman in her fifties or sixties with alopecia areata. Some clones in this sample may be carry-over from other donors' samples. Each CDR3 is given with its conserved first and last residue. A D gene is named only where the DNA matches it firmly. Clone size appears in some rows only: once, few, many, or a class for an expanded clone.

j_call,v_call,d_call,clone_size,cdr3_nt,cdr3_aa
TRBJ2-1,TRBV18,-,few,TGTGCCAGCTCACCACCGGTGGATGGAGTATACAATGAGCAGTTCTTC,CASSPPVDGVYNEQFF
TRBJ1-1,TRBV29-1,-,many,TGCAGCGCCCACCTCTCCGTTACTGAAGCTTTCTTT,CSAHLSVTEAFF
TRBJ1-2,TRBV10-3,-,many,TGTGCCATCAGTGAGTCGGCAAACCCCTATGGCTACACCTTC,CAISESANPYGYTF
TRBJ2-3,TRBV24-1,TRBD2,many,TGTGCCACCAGTCGTAGCGGGACCTCACATACGCAGTATTTT,CATSRSGTSHTQYF
TRBJ2-3,TRBV7-2,-,many,TGTGCCAGCAGCTTAGCGGCCCCAGATACGCAGTATTTT,CASSLAAPDTQYF
TRBJ1-4,TRBV7-9,-,many,TGTGCCAGCAGCTTAGAAGCTTCAACTAATGAAAAACTGTTTTTT,CASSLEASTNEKLFF
TRBJ1-1,TRBV3-1,-,many,TGTGCCAGCAGCCACCAAGGAGGCACTGAAGCTTTCTTT,CASSHQGGTEAFF
TRBJ2-3,TRBV30,-,many,TGTGCCTGGAGTGTAATTAGCACAGATACGCAGTATTTT,CAWSVISTDTQYF
TRBJ2-5,TRBV11-2,-,many,TGTGCCAGCAGCTTAATTCCGAGTGGGCAAGAGACCCAGTACTTC,CASSLIPSGQETQYF
TRBJ2-3,TRBV28,-,-,TGTGCCAGCGCAATGTTGGATACGCAGTATTTT,CASAMLDTQYF
TRBJ1-4,TRBV14,-,many,TGTGCCAGCAGCCAGTTACAGTCAGGTCCTAATGAAAAACTGTTTTTT,CASSQLQSGPNEKLFF
TRBJ2-3,TRBV7-2,-,-,TGTGCCAGCAGCTTACAGTGGTCGACAGATACGCAGTATTTT,CASSLQWSTDTQYF
TRBJ2-1,TRBV7-6,-,many,TGTGCCAGCAGCTTAAAGGCGGGGGCCCACGTGCAGTTCTTC,CASSLKAGAHVQFF
TRBJ1-6,TRBV28,TRBD1,many,TGTGCCCTCCGACAGGGAGGTAATTCACCCCTCCACTTT,CALRQGGNSPLHF
TRBJ1-5,TRBV19,TRBD1,many,TGTGCCAGTAGTCAACAGGGGGTGACTTATCAGCCCCAGCATTTT,CASSQQGVTYQPQHF
TRBJ1-2,TRBV28,-,many,TGTGCCAGCAGCACCACCGGGATCAATTATGGCTACACCTTC,CASSTTGINYGYTF
TRBJ2-5,TRBV5-1,-,many,TGCGCCAGCAGCACATGGACACCACAGAGGGAGACCCAGTACTTC,CASSTWTPQRETQYF
TRBJ2-5,TRBV5-1,-,many,TGCGCCAGCAGCTTGGCCACCACTCACGAGACCCAGTACTTC,CASSLATTHETQYF
TRBJ1-5,TRBV4-2,TRBD1,many,TGTGCCAGCAGCCAGGACCGGGACAGCTATAGCAATCAGCCCCAGCATTTT,CASSQDRDSYSNQPQHF
TRBJ2-7,TRBV21-1,-,few,TGTGCCAGCAGCAAACCAGGAAATTCCTACGAGCAGTACTTC,CASSKPGNSYEQYF
TRBJ1-6,TRBV9,TRBD1,-,TGTGCCAGCAGCGCTGGACAGGGAGGTAATTCACCCCTCCACTTT,CASSAGQGGNSPLHF
TRBJ2-1,TRBV21-1,-,few,TGTGCCAGCCCAGCAAAGGCCGAGCGGGGGGACAATGAGCAGTTCTTC,CASPAKAERGDNEQFF
TRBJ2-3,TRBV5-6,TRBD2,many,TGTGCCAGCAGCTTGTCATCCTCAGCGGGAGCCATAGATACGCAGTATTTT,CASSLSSSAGAIDTQYF
TRBJ2-3,TRBV2,TRBD2,many,TGTGCCAGCAGTGACGGACTAGAGGTTACAGATACGCAGTATTTT,CASSDGLEVTDTQYF
TRBJ2-1,TRBV20-1,TRBD2,many,TGCAGTGCTAGAGCAACCCCGGGGGGACTAGCGGGAGCTTATGAGCAGTTCTTC,CSARATPGGLAGAYEQFF
TRBJ1-4,TRBV12-3/TRBV12-4,-,many,TGTGCCAGCAGTTTCCGTACGGCCAGCGAAAAACTGTTTTTT,CASSFRTASEKLFF
TRBJ2-7,TRBV20-1,TRBD2,many,TGCAGTGCTAGCTCTAGCGGGAGGACCCCCACCTACGAGCAGTACTTC,CSASSSGRTPTYEQYF
TRBJ2-7,TRBV7-8,-,many,TGTGCCAGCAGCTTTTTGGGCGGCGGAAAAGACTACGAGCAGTACTTC,CASSFLGGGKDYEQYF
TRBJ2-1,TRBV7-2,-,many,TGTGCCAGCAGCCAAAGCCACGCAGCCAATGAGCAGTTCTTC,CASSQSHAANEQFF
TRBJ2-3,TRBV6-4,-,many,TGTGCCAGCAGTGCGGGAGAGGCAGATACGCAGTATTTT,CASSAGEADTQYF
TRBJ2-3,TRBV28,-,-,TGTGCCAGCAGTTTCGTCGCTACAGATACGCAGTATTTT,CASSFVATDTQYF
TRBJ2-7,TRBV11-2,TRBD2,many,TGTGCCAGCAGCCCCGGGACTAGCGGGTTTAGCTCCTACGAGCAGTACTTC,CASSPGTSGFSSYEQYF
TRBJ2-7,TRBV12-3/TRBV12-4,-,many,TGTGCCAGCAACCCCCTAGGACTCCCCTACGAGCAGTACTTC,CASNPLGLPYEQYF
TRBJ1-5,TRBV10-2,-,many,TGCGCCAGCAGTTTGACAGCAACTCAGCCCCAGCATTTT,CASSLTATQPQHF
TRBJ2-1,TRBV7-2,-,few,TGTGCCAGCAGTTCAATAACATGGGGTCAGTTCTTC,CASSSITWGQFF
TRBJ2-5,TRBV11-2,-,-,TGTGCCAGCAGCTTAGATTGGTTCGCGGGGGCGGACCAAGAGACCCAGTACTTC,CASSLDWFAGADQETQYF
TRBJ2-7,TRBV20-1,-,many,TGCAGTGCTATCAGTGGGGGCTACGAGCAGTACTTC,CSAISGGYEQYF